This entry lists 29 T cell receptor beta chains sequenced from one sample in a study of T cell responses to AZD1222 COVID-19 vaccine. TCRdb's copy holds only in-frame clones and misses some; the assay was immunoSEQ multiplex PCR. The data show about 200,000 clones, with almost 95% seen just once and over 1% held by the top ten. The source material was peripheral blood, sampled on day 0 of AZD1222 vaccination. The receptors come from an adult in good health.

The CDR3 reads CASRRGPNTGELFF. The CDR3 bases are TGTGCCAGCAGGCGGGGACCGAACACCGGGGAGCTGTTTTTT. This chain uses TRBV27 with TRBJ2-2, with D perhaps matching TRBD2 (6 bases). Between the trimmed V and J ends, which lost 6 bases and 0 bases, there was a span of 8 bases. Germline V gene lookup returns CDR1 MNHEY and CDR2 SMNVEV (reference sequence). The length of the CDR3 is 14 residues.

V and J are TRBV27 and TRBJ2-5, with D perhaps assigned TRBD1 or TRBD2 (5 bases each). This CDR3 has 13 residues. Between the trimmed V and J ends, which lost 8 bases and 0 bases, there was a span of 10 bases. Germline-derived CDR1 and CDR2 are MNHEY and SMNVEV (reference sequence). In DNA form, the CDR3 reads TGTGCCAGCCGAGGGGACGACCAAGAGACCCAGTACTTC. Translated, it gives CASRGDDQETQYF.

This rearrangement joins TRBV7-6 to TRBJ1-2; perhaps TRBD1 as D (5 bases). CDR3 length: 16 residues. V lost 0 bases and J 8 bases, leaving 19 bases between the germline ends. Germline values: CDR1 SGHVS, CDR2 FNYEAQ. CDR3 residues: CASSLASDGSWGGYTF. Here the CDR3 DNA reads TGTGCCAGCAGCTTAGCTTCGGATGGTTCCTGGGGCGGCTACACCTTC.

The chain uses TRBV7-2 and TRBJ1-1, with D uncertain. This CDR3 contains 14 residues. Germline-derived CDR1 and CDR2 are SGHTA and FQGNSA. V dropped 1 base and J dropped 1 base, with 7 bases sitting between them. CDR3 nucleotide sequence: TGTGCCAGCAGCTTAGGTAAAACGAACACTGAAGCTTTCTTT. Translating gives CASSLGKTNTEAFF. The full variable domain, rest sourced from reference TRBV7-2 and TRBJ1-1, is GAGVSQSPSNKVTEKGKDVELRCDPISGHTALYWYRQSLGQGLEFLIYFQGNSAPDKSGLPSDRFSAERTGGSVSTLTIQRTQQEDSAVYLCASSLGKTNTEAFFGQGTRLTVV.

This chain uses TRBV5-6 with TRBJ1-1; D uncertain. CDR3 length: 14 residues. The germline gives CDR1 SGHDT, CDR2 YYEEEE. V was clipped by 4 bases and J by 0 bases, with 10 bases between them. The CDR3 loop reads CASSPQALNTEAFF. The CDR3 coding sequence is TGTGCCAGCAGCCCCCAGGCCCTGAACACTGAAGCTTTCTTT. The full variable domain, its missing parts supplied by reference TRBV5-6 and TRBJ1-1, is DAGVTQSPTHLIKTRGQQVTLRCSPKSGHDTVSWYQQALGQGPQFIFQYYEEEERQRGNFPDRFSGHQFPNYSSELNVNALLLGDSALYLCASSPQALNTEAFFGQGTRLTVV.

The V and J genes are TRBV4-1 and TRBJ1-4; 10 bases agree with TRBD1. V trimming: 6 bases; J trimming: 0 bases; junction bases outside the gene matches: 4. The germline V gene has CDR1 MGHRA and CDR2 YSYEKL. The CDR3 spans 16 residues. The CDR3 sequence: CASRGQGKATNEKLFF. CDR3 nucleotides: TGCGCCAGCAGGGGACAGGGGAAAGCAACTAATGAAAAACTGTTTTTT.

This chain uses TRBV7-9 with TRBJ1-3; D not resolved. Trimming took 0 bases from V and 7 from J, leaving 1 base between them. The CDR3 is 11 residues long. The germline V gene has CDR1 SEHNR and CDR2 FQNEAQ (reference sequence). The DNA for the CDR3 is TGTGCCAGCAGCTTAGCTAACACCATATATTTT. This sequence encodes CASSLANTIYF.

The sample holds one count of this clone. CDR3 coding DNA: TGCGCCAGCAGCTTGGCGGCAGGAACTGGGGAGCTGTTTTTT. Residues: CASSLAAGTGELFF. The chain recombines TRBV5-1 with TRBJ2-2; D is uncertain. V was shortened by 0 bases and J by 8 bases, with 11 bases between the two germline ends. CDR1 and CDR2 (germline): SGHRS, YFSETQ. This CDR3 comprises 14 residues. Supplemented by reference TRBV5-1 and TRBJ2-2, the full variable domain reads KAGVTQTPRYLIKTRGQQVTLSCSPISGHRSVSWYQQTPGQGLQFLFEYFSETQRNKGNFPGRFSGRQFSNSRSEMNVSTLELGDSALYLCASSLAAGTGELFFGEGSRLTVL.

The chain uses TRBV5-1 and TRBJ2-5; TRBD2 is a possible D gene (5 bases). This CDR3 has 14 amino acids. The V gene's germline CDR1 is SGHRS and CDR2 YFSETQ. Trimming took off 0 bases at V and 5 bases at J, with 11 bases between the two ends. The CDR3 is CASSLGRDLETQYF. CDR3 bases: TGCGCCAGCAGCTTGGGCCGGGATTTGGAGACCCAGTACTTC. Full variable domain (missing parts from reference TRBV5-1 and TRBJ2-5): KAGVTQTPRYLIKTRGQQVTLSCSPISGHRSVSWYQQTPGQGLQFLFEYFSETQRNKGNFPGRFSGRQFSNSRSEMNVSTLELGDSALYLCASSLGRDLETQYFGPGTRLLVL.

V gene TRBV2 combines with J gene TRBJ1-2; TRBD1 matches at 7 bases. This CDR3 comprises 13 residues. The V gene end was trimmed by 8 bases and the J gene end by 4 bases; junction bases not matched to a gene: 7. The germline V gene encodes CDR1 SNHLY and CDR2 FYNNEI. The CDR3 DNA reads TGTGCCAGCGGGACAGACCCCTCCTATGGCTACACCTTC. Protein product: CASGTDPSYGYTF.

The chain has TRBV4-1 and TRBJ2-7; D uncertain. V gave up 0 bases and J gave up 3 bases, with 12 bases separating them. Germline CDR1 MGHRA, CDR2 YSYEKL. The CDR3 loop spans 15 amino acids. The CDR3 region has the DNA TGCGCCAGCAGCCAAGATTTAGCCATAAACTACGAGCAGTACTTC. As protein: CASSQDLAINYEQYF.

V is TRBV7-9 and J is TRBJ1-2; 7 bases line up with TRBD1. Germline V gene data show CDR1 as SEHNR and CDR2 as FQNEAQ (reference sequence). There are 15 residues in the CDR3. Trimming removed 5 bases from V and 4 bases from J; junction bases left unmatched: 10. In DNA, the CDR3 is TGTGCCAGCAGCCTTACAGGGGCCGAAATCTATGGCTACACCTTC. Protein sequence: CASSLTGAEIYGYTF.

This chain uses TRBV6-1 with TRBJ2-7; TRBD1 agrees at 9 bases. J lost 3 bases, V lost 0 bases, and 3 bases had no gene match. The CDR3 runs to 15 residues. The germline V gene encodes CDR1 MNHNS and CDR2 SASEGT. DNA for the CDR3: TGTGCCAGCAGTGAAGCCGGGACAGGGATCTACGAGCAGTACTTC. Encoded protein: CASSEAGTGIYEQYF.

The chain is built from TRBV7-8 and TRBJ2-1; D may be TRBD2 (5 bases). The ends were cut back, 5 bases at V and 9 bases at J, with 11 bases in the middle. The CDR3 loop spans 12 amino acids. Germline V gene sequence: CDR1 SGHVS, CDR2 FQNEAQ. In nucleotides, the CDR3 is TGTGCCAGCAGCCGCAGAGGGAGTGAGCAGTTCTTC. Residues: CASSRRGSEQFF.

CDR3 bases: TGTGCCAGCAGTTACGGGGAGCGAGAGACCCAGTACTTC. Translation: CASSYGERETQYF. V is TRBV6-5 and J is TRBJ2-5, with D possibly TRBD2 on 5 matching bases. Germline CDR1 MNHEY, CDR2 SVGAGI. The CDR3 covers 13 residues. The V and J ends lost 2 bases and 4 bases respectively, with 8 bases between them.

The chain uses TRBV2 and TRBJ1-1; 8 positions match TRBD1. The CDR3 runs 13 residues. With 5 bases clipped from V and 6 bases from J, the junction kept 5 bases outside the gene matches. Germline V lookup: CDR1 SNHLY, CDR2 FYNNEI. The CDR3 region is CASSYSQGAEAFF. The CDR3 coding sequence is TGTGCCAGCAGTTACTCACAGGGGGCTGAAGCTTTCTTT.

The CDR3 protein is CASSEAGMNTEAFF. The CDR3 DNA follows: TGTGCCAGCAGTGAAGCAGGGATGAACACTGAAGCTTTCTTT. This chain connects TRBV2 to TRBJ1-1; no reliable D call. The CDR3 runs to 14 residues. The V end lost 0 bases, the J end lost 0 bases, and 5 bases lay between the germline ends. CDR1 is SNHLY, CDR2 FYNNEI, per germline.

The rearrangement uses TRBV25-1 and TRBJ2-1, with D possibly matching TRBD1 (7 bases). This CDR3 spans 14 amino acids. V was cut by 8 bases and J by 4 bases, with 15 bases left in between. Per the germline V gene, CDR1 is MGHDK and CDR2 is SYGVNS. CDR3 DNA: TGTGCCAGCCAAAAGACAGGGACTTACAATGAGCAGTTCTTC. Encoded protein: CASQKTGTYNEQFF. Full variable domain (outside the CDR3, taken from reference TRBV25-1 and TRBJ2-1): EADIYQTPRYLVIGTGKKITLECSQTMGHDKMYWYQQDPGMELHLIHYSYGVNSTEKGDLSSESTVSRIRTEHFPLTLESARPSHTSQYLCASQKTGTYNEQFFGPGTRLTVL.

V gene TRBV16 combines with J gene TRBJ2-7, with 7 bases that match TRBD1. CDR1 and CDR2 (germline): KGHSY, FQNENV. The ends lost 4 bases at V and 0 bases at J; junction bases unmatched: 6. The CDR3 sequence is 15 residues long. CDR3 in amino acids: CASSPEAGGSYEQYF. CDR3 DNA: TGTGCCAGCAGCCCCGAGGCAGGGGGCTCCTACGAGCAGTACTTC. Looking up the rest from reference TRBV16 and TRBJ2-7 gives the full variable domain: GEEVAQTPKHLVRGEGQKAKLYCAPIKGHSYVFWYQQVLKNEFKFLISFQNENVFDETGMPKERFSAKCLPNSPCSLEIQATKLEDSAVYFCASSPEAGGSYEQYFGPGTRLTVT.

The V gene is TRBV5-5, the J gene TRBJ2-5; TRBD1 matches 8 bases. The junction had 13 bases not matched to a gene; V was cut back by 1 base and J by 5 bases. Germline V gene sequence: CDR1 SGHKS, CDR2 YYEKEE (reference sequence). CDR3 length equals 17 residues. CDR3 in DNA: TGTGCCAGCAGCTTGTCAGGACAGGGCTCATCGGGGGAGACCCAGTACTTC. Protein: CASSLSGQGSSGETQYF.

The chain couples TRBV10-3 to TRBJ2-5, with D possibly matching TRBD2 (6 bases). Trimming removed 4 bases from V and 4 bases from J, with 19 bases in between. The CDR3 runs to 16 residues. From germline, CDR1 is ENHRY and CDR2 SYGVKD. CDR3 in amino acids: CAISVRSREVLETQYF. CDR3 nucleotides: TGTGCCATCAGTGTGCGATCGAGGGAGGTCTTAGAGACCCAGTACTTC.

V gene TRBV30 combines with J gene TRBJ1-6; no firm D call. The germline gives CDR1 GTSNPN, CDR2 SVGIG (reference sequence). The CDR3 sequence is 12 residues long. V dropped 2 bases and J dropped 10 bases, with 9 bases sitting between them. CDR3 in amino acids: CAWSLTGSPLHF. The CDR3 nucleotides read TGTGCCTGGAGTCTGACTGGGTCACCCCTCCACTTT.

This clone is medium-sized (0.01 to 0.1%) by share. This rearrangement joins TRBV5-4 to TRBJ2-7; tentative D call: TRBD2 (5 bases). V was shortened by 0 bases and J by 2 bases, with 15 bases between the two germline ends. Germline loops: CDR1 SGHNT, CDR2 YYREEE (reference sequence). This CDR3 comprises 16 residues. In DNA form, the CDR3 reads TGTGCCAGCAGCTTGGCGGTCGCGACGCGGGCCTACGAGCAGTACTTC. Protein: CASSLAVATRAYEQYF.

The chain employs TRBV28 and TRBJ1-1; TRBD1 is a possible D gene (5 bases). Trimming left V 2 bases short and J 0 bases short, with 10 bases between. Per germline, CDR1 MDHEN and CDR2 SYDVKM. This CDR3 is 15 amino acids long. The CDR3 DNA sequence: TGTGCCAGCAGTTTAACCGGGGGAGTGAACACTGAAGCTTTCTTT. Protein product: CASSLTGGVNTEAFF.

The sample holds one count of this clone. J is TRBJ1-1 and V is TRBV12-3 or TRBV12-4, with TRBD1 identical over 7 bases. The CDR3 has 13 amino acids. The trim removed 7 bases at V and 4 bases at J, leaving 6 bases unmatched. CDR3 loop: CASTRTGPTEAFF. Here the CDR3 DNA reads TGTGCCAGCACCCGGACAGGCCCCACTGAAGCTTTCTTT.

The gene calls are TRBV7-3 and TRBJ1-1, with D perhaps matching TRBD1 (5 bases). The CDR3 loop spans 14 amino acids. V shed 1 base and J shed 0 bases, with 6 bases lying between them. From germline, CDR1 is SGHTA and CDR2 FQGTGA. The chain's CDR3 is CASSLRGVNTEAFF. CDR3 bases: TGTGCCAGCAGCTTAAGGGGCGTGAACACTGAAGCTTTCTTT. Variable domain in full (rest from reference TRBV7-3 and TRBJ1-1): GAGVSQTPSNKVTEKGKYVELRCDPISGHTALYWYRQSLGQGPEFLIYFQGTGAADDSGLPNDRFFAVRPEGSVSTLKIQRTERGDSAVYLCASSLRGVNTEAFFGQGTRLTVV.

The rearrangement links TRBV7-2 to TRBJ1-2; the match to TRBD1 covers 12 bases. The CDR3 covers 19 residues. Germline CDR1 reads SGHTA; CDR2 reads FQGNSA. J was trimmed by 8 bases and V by 11 bases; bases with no gene match: 27. The CDR3 DNA reads as TGTGCCGGATCGACGACCAACGTATGGGGGGACAGGGGGCTTGTAGGCTACACCTTC. Protein sequence: CAGSTTNVWGDRGLVGYTF. The whole variable domain, remainder taken from reference TRBV7-2 and TRBJ1-2, is GAGVSQSPSNKVTEKGKDVELRCDPISGHTALYWYRQSLGQGLEFLIYFQGNSAPDKSGLPSDRFSAERTGGSVSTLTIQRTQQEDSAVYLCAGSTTNVWGDRGLVGYTFGSGTRLTVV.

This clone was seen a single time. The chain employs TRBV3-1 (or the pseudogene TRBV3-2) and TRBJ2-1, with 9 bases identical to TRBD2. The CDR3 runs 16 residues. J was trimmed by 7 bases and V by 0 bases; bases with no gene match: 7. The germline CDR1 and CDR2 sequences are LGHDT and YNNKEL (reference sequence). Here the CDR3 reads CASSQDPVSGGNEQFF. The CDR3 nucleotides read TGTGCCAGCAGCCAAGATCCGGTCAGCGGGGGGAATGAGCAGTTCTTC.

The genes are TRBV9 and TRBJ2-2, with D possibly being TRBD1 (5 bases). Trimming left V 0 bases short and J 0 bases short, with 9 bases between. Germline CDR1 reads SGDLS; CDR2 reads YYNGEE. This CDR3 contains 16 residues. DNA for the CDR3: TGTGCCAGCAGCGTAGATTGGACAACGAACACCGGGGAGCTGTTTTTT. As protein: CASSVDWTTNTGELFF.